The 22 T cell receptor beta chains reported below all come from one sample, sequenced in a study of cytomegalovirus exposure and HLA in healthy donors. Researchers ran the PCR with 60 Vbeta and 13 Jbeta primers. The protocol was immunoSEQ multiplex PCR, while the TCRdb copy is restricted to in-frame clones and leaves out a portion. The sample has roughly 200,000 clones. The sequenced material came from PBMCs. These receptors originate from a girl aged 2-10 years in good health and CMV-seropositive.

The rearrangement uses TRBV7-2 and TRBJ1-1; D gene ambiguous. V lost 6 bases and J 0 bases, leaving 20 bases between the germline ends. The CDR3 is 17 amino acids. The V gene's germline CDR1 is SGHTA and CDR2 FQGNSA. CDR3 residues: CASSLPSTGSMNTEAFF. The CDR3 DNA follows: TGTGCCAGCAGTTTACCGTCCACGGGGTCTATGAACACTGAAGCTTTCTTT.

The chain joins TRBV9 to TRBJ1-2; TRBD1 agrees at 7 bases. The germline V gene encodes CDR1 SGDLS and CDR2 YYNGEE. The CDR3 extends over 14 amino acids. Trimming at V came to 3 bases and at J to 6 bases, leaving 8 bases not matched to a gene. CDR3 DNA: TGTGCCAGCAGCGAGAGGGGGCTCGGGAATGGCTACACCTTC. Its translation is CASSERGLGNGYTF.

CDR3 sequence reads: CASSSPGQGAYEQYF. The CDR3 DNA is TGTGCCAGCAGCTCCCCGGGACAGGGGGCCTACGAGCAGTACTTC. The rearrangement uses TRBV11-1 and TRBJ2-7; 11 positions agree with TRBD1. Germline V gene sequence: CDR1 SGHAT, CDR2 FQDESV (reference sequence). This CDR3 has 15 amino acids. The trim removed 4 bases at V and 2 bases at J, leaving 4 bases unmatched.

This chain uses TRBV6-5 with TRBJ1-2; the match to TRBD1 covers 11 bases. The ends lost 4 bases at V and 8 bases at J; junction bases unmatched: 9. CDR3 length equals 15 residues. Germline V gene sequence: CDR1 MNHEY, CDR2 SVGAGI. CDR3 sequence reads: CASSSPGQGVGGYTF. DNA for the CDR3: TGTGCCAGCAGTTCTCCGGGACAGGGGGTCGGCGGCTACACCTTC.

The chain links TRBV6-6 to TRBJ2-3; 12 bases are shared with TRBD1. V lost 7 bases, J lost 3 bases, and 5 bases stayed unmatched. Germline V gives CDR1 MNHNY, CDR2 SVGAGI (reference sequence). The CDR3 is 15 amino acids. CDR3: CASTWGQGATDTQYF. In DNA form, the CDR3 reads TGTGCCAGCACGTGGGGACAGGGGGCTACAGATACGCAGTATTTT.

This chain connects TRBV5-1 to TRBJ2-1; maybe TRBD2 (6 bases). Germline lookup yields CDR1 SGHRS and CDR2 YFSETQ. This CDR3 is built from 15 residues. Trimming shortened V by 4 bases and J by 2 bases, and 13 bases separated the two germline ends. The CDR3 sequence: CASSAGLSTYNEQFF. DNA for the CDR3: TGCGCCAGCAGCGCGGGACTGTCTACCTACAATGAGCAGTTCTTC.

V usage is TRBV5-1 and J usage is TRBJ2-7, with a possible D match to TRBD1 (6 bases). This CDR3 spans 15 amino acids. Germline CDR1 is SGHRS and CDR2 is YFSETQ. With 0 bases removed from V and 2 bases from J, the gap between germline ends came to 12 bases. The CDR3 DNA reads TGCGCCAGCAGCTTGGGACAGGTGTCCCCCTACGAGCAGTACTTC. Residues: CASSLGQVSPYEQYF.

The rearrangement joins TRBV28 to TRBJ2-7, with 8 positions matching TRBD1. This CDR3 spans 15 amino acids. After removal of 2 bases from V and 5 bases from J, the junction contained 8 bases not matched to a gene. In germline, CDR1 is MDHEN, CDR2 SYDVKM. This CDR3 reads CASSLVRDRRDEQYF. CDR3 coding DNA: TGTGCCAGCAGTTTAGTGAGGGACAGGAGAGACGAGCAGTACTTC.

This chain uses TRBV28 with TRBJ1-5, with TRBD1 as a possible D gene (5 bases). The germline CDR1 and CDR2 sequences are MDHEN and SYDVKM. This CDR3 is 17 amino acids long. With 7 bases removed from V and 3 bases from J, the gap between germline ends came to 22 bases. This chain's CDR3 is CASNSGAGWVANQPQHF. CDR3 sequence (DNA): TGTGCCAGCAACAGTGGGGCAGGGTGGGTTGCCAATCAGCCCCAGCATTTT.

This chain links TRBV13 with TRBJ2-7; 8 bases agree with TRBD2. The ends lost 5 bases at V and 3 bases at J; junction bases unmatched: 9. The CDR3 covers 15 residues. The germline V gene has CDR1 PRHDT and CDR2 FYEKMQ (reference sequence). In DNA, the CDR3 is TGTGCCAGCAGCCCCTTAGCGGGGAGTCACTACGAGCAGTACTTC. Translating gives CASSPLAGSHYEQYF.

The CDR3 is CASSFLAGLQFF. The CDR3 DNA is TGTGCCAGTAGTTTTCTAGCGGGTTTGCAGTTCTTC. The rearrangement links TRBV19 to TRBJ2-1; 8 nucleotides match TRBD2. Germline CDR1 LNHDA, CDR2 SQIVND (reference sequence). This CDR3 spans 12 amino acids. V gave up 5 bases and J gave up 12 bases; unmatched junction bases: 6.

The chain uses TRBV29-1 and TRBJ2-3; unclear D gene. The ends were cut back, 4 bases at V and 2 bases at J, with 10 bases in the middle. The V gene's germline CDR1 is SQVTM and CDR2 ANQGSEA. CDR3 length: 13 amino acids. CDR3 nucleotide sequence: TGCAGCGTTGTACTGTCCGTCACAGATACGCAGTATTTT. This sequence encodes CSVVLSVTDTQYF.

Turning to this clone: At one end the junction does not follow the germline gene, possibly because of a read error. The genes are TRBV15 and TRBJ2-3, with a tentative D call TRBD1 (6 bases). Germline V lookup: CDR1 LNHNV, CDR2 YYDKDF (reference sequence). CDR3 length: 16 residues. The CDR3 DNA follows: TGTGCCACCAGCGGAGAAACAGGGCTTATCACAGATACGCAGTATTTT. Protein: CATSGETGLITDTQYF.

The chain employs TRBV4-2 and TRBJ2-7; 9 positions agree with TRBD2. The trim removed 0 bases at V and 3 bases at J, leaving 6 bases unmatched. CDR3 length equals 16 residues. Germline V lookup: CDR1 LGHNA, CDR2 YNFKEQ. CDR3 sequence (DNA): TGTGCCAGCAGCCAAGACCATGCGGGAGGGGACTACGAGCAGTACTTC. Protein product: CASSQDHAGGDYEQYF.

V and J are TRBV27 and TRBJ2-7; D unclear. V lost 4 bases and J lost 7, with 23 bases in between. Germline V gene lookup returns CDR1 MNHEY and CDR2 SMNVEV (reference sequence). CDR3 length equals 16 residues. This CDR3 is CASSSVSDSSSREQYF. In nucleotides, the CDR3 is TGTGCCAGCAGTTCGGTCTCTGACTCCTCATCGAGGGAGCAGTACTTC.

For the CDR3, the DNA is TGCGCCCAGATCACGACAGGAAGCTATGGCTACACCTTC. This codes for CAQITTGSYGYTF. The V call is TRBV10-1, the J call TRBJ1-2; D might be TRBD1 (6 bases). CDR1 is WNHNN, CDR2 SYGVQD, per germline (reference sequence). V was trimmed by 11 bases and J by 4 bases, leaving 17 bases between them. This CDR3 is built from 13 residues.

The chain couples TRBV19 to TRBJ1-4, with 9 bases identical to TRBD1. CDR1 is LNHDA, CDR2 SQIVND, per germline (reference sequence). Germline trimming cut 1 base from V and 5 bases from J; bases unmatched to any gene: 2. The CDR3 covers 15 residues. The CDR3 spells CASSIGGQGNEKLFF. DNA for the CDR3: TGTGCCAGTAGTATAGGGGGACAGGGCAATGAAAAACTGTTTTTT.

The chain is built from TRBV9 and TRBJ2-7; TRBD2 agrees at 10 bases. The trim removed 0 bases at V and 5 bases at J, leaving 5 bases unmatched. Germline CDR1 reads SGDLS; CDR2 reads YYNGEE. The CDR3 consists of 15 residues. The CDR3 reads CASSVVGLAGDEQYF. In DNA form, the CDR3 reads TGTGCCAGCAGCGTAGTTGGCCTAGCGGGAGACGAGCAGTACTTC.

This chain connects TRBV7-8 to TRBJ2-5, with 9 nucleotides matching TRBD1. V lost 10 bases to trimming and J lost 5 bases; unmatched junction nucleotides: 8. Germline V lookup: CDR1 SGHVS, CDR2 FQNEAQ. The CDR3 contains 13 residues. The CDR3 here is CAIGVTGGETQYF. The CDR3 DNA is TGTGCCATCGGTGTGACAGGGGGTGAGACCCAGTACTTC.

V is TRBV2 and J is TRBJ1-1; weak D call: TRBD1 (5 bases). Germline assignment: CDR1 SNHLY and CDR2 FYNNEI. The CDR3 consists of 15 residues. The V end lost 5 bases, the J end lost 1 base, and 14 bases lay between the germline ends. CDR3 loop: CASSLRGQGNTEAFF. The CDR3 DNA follows: TGTGCCAGCAGTCTAAGGGGTCAGGGGAACACTGAAGCTTTCTTT.

The chain employs TRBV7-9 and TRBJ2-7; unclear D gene. The germline CDR1 and CDR2 sequences are SEHNR and FQNEAQ (reference sequence). The CDR3 is 13 residues long. Trimming stripped 2 bases from V and 6 bases from J, with 11 bases between. CDR3 DNA sequence: TGTGCCAGCAGCTTATTAACCAGTCCCGAGCAGTACTTC. This codes for CASSLLTSPEQYF.

This sequence joins TRBV2 and TRBJ1-2, with 9 bases matching TRBD1. The V segment lost 5 bases and the J segment 9 bases; nucleotides outside the gene matches: 4. The CDR3 is made up of 12 amino acids. The germline V gene has CDR1 SNHLY and CDR2 FYNNEI. CDR3 in DNA: TGTGCCAGCAGTTTACAGGGGGCAAGCTACACCTTC. This gives the protein CASSLQGASYTF.